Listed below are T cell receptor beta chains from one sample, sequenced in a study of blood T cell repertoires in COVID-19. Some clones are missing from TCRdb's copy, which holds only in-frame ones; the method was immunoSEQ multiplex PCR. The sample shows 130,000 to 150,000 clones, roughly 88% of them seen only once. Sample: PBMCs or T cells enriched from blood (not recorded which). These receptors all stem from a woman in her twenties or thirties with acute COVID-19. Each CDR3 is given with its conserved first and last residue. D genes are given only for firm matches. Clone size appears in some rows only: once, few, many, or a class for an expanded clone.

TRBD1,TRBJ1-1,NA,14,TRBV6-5,TGTGCCAGCAGTTACTGGGACAGGGACACTGAAGCTTTCTTT,CASSYWDRDTEAFF
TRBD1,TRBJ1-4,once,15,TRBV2,TGTGCCAGCAGTGAAGGGGGGACAGGTTTTGAAAAACTGTTTTTT,CASSEGGTGFEKLFF
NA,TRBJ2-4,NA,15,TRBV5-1,TGCGCCAGCACGGGAGAGGGGACTCGAGGAAACATTCAGTACTTC,CASTGEGTRGNIQYF
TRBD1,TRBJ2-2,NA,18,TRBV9,TGTGCCAGCAGCGTAGGATTGACGGGACAGCGATACACCGGGGAGCTGTTTTTT,CASSVGLTGQRYTGELFF
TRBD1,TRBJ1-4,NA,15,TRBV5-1,TGCGCCAGCAGCTCAACAGGGGCAGATAATGAAAAACTGTTTTTT,CASSSTGADNEKLFF
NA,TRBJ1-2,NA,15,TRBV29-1,TGCAGCGTTGAAGTAGTGAGCCAGGGTCCCTATGGCTACACCTTC,CSVEVVSQGPYGYTF
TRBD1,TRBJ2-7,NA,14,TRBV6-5,TGTGCCAGCGTTGGGGGACAGGCACCCTACGAGCAGTACTTC,CASVGGQAPYEQYF
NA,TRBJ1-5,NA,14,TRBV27,TGTGCCAGCAGCCCCCCAGGGATCAATCAGCCCCAGCATTTT,CASSPPGINQPQHF
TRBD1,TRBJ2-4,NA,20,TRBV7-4,TGTGCCAGCAGCTCGTTGGACAGGTCATTAACCGATCGGGCCAAAAACATTCAGTACTTC,CASSSLDRSLTDRAKNIQYF
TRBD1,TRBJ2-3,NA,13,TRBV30,TGTGCCTGGAGTGGACAGGGAAGGGATACGCAGTATTTT,CAWSGQGRDTQYF
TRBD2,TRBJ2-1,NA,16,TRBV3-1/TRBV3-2,TGTGCCAGAAGCTCTCCCCGGCGGGAGGGTAGGGATGAGCAGTTCTTC,CARSSPRREGRDEQFF
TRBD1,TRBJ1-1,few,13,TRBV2,TGTGCCAGCAGTGGACAGGGGAACACTGAAGCTTTCTTT,CASSGQGNTEAFF
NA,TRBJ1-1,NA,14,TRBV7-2,TGTGCCAGCAGCTTAGGGGGCATGAACACTGAAGCTTTCTTT,CASSLGGMNTEAFF
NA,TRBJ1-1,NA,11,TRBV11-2,TGTGCCAGCAGCTTAGGGCCTCGCGCTTTCTTT,CASSLGPRAFF
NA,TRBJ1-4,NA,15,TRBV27,TGTGCCAGCAGTCCCCTGCAGACGAAGGGGGAAAAACTGTTTTTT,CASSPLQTKGEKLFF
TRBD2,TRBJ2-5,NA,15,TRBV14,TGTGCCAGCAGCCAGCATTTCGGGGGGAGAGAGACCCAGTACTTC,CASSQHFGGRETQYF
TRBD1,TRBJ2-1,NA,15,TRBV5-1,TGCGCCAGCAGCTTGGACGGACAGGGGATTCAAGAGCAGTTCTTC,CASSLDGQGIQEQFF
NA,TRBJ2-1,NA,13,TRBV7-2,TGTGCCAGCAGCCCACCGGTGTGGAATGAGCAGTTCTTC,CASSPPVWNEQFF
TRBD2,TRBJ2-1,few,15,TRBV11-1,TGTGCCAGCGGGTTGCTAGCGGGATCTTTCAATGAGCAGTTCTTC,CASGLLAGSFNEQFF
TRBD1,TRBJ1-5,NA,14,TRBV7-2,TGTGCCAGCAGCTTATGGGCGACAGGGCAGCCCCAGCATTTT,CASSLWATGQPQHF
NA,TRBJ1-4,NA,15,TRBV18,TGTGCCAGCTCACGTGGCGTTCCTTCAGGGGAAAAACTGTTTTTT,CASSRGVPSGEKLFF
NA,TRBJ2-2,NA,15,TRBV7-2,TGTGCCAGCAGCTTGAAAGCGGTTACCCCCGGGGAGCTGTTTTTT,CASSLKAVTPGELFF
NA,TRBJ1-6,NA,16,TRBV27,TGTGCCAGCAGCTTTTATGACAGCTCCTATAATTCACCCCTCCACTTT,CASSFYDSSYNSPLHF
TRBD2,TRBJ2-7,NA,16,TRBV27,TGTGCCAGCAGTCTTGGACTAGCGGGAGGTCCCTACGAGCAGTACTTC,CASSLGLAGGPYEQYF
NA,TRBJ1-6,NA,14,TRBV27,TGTGCCAGCGCCGGGGCAGGGGATAATTCACCCCTCCACTTT,CASAGAGDNSPLHF
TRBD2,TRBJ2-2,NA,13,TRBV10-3,TGTGCCATTAGCGGGAGACGGACCGGGGAGCTGTTTTTT,CAISGRRTGELFF
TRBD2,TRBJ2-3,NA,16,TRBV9,TGTGCCAGCAGCGTAGGAACTAGCGGGAGGACAGATACGCAGTATTTT,CASSVGTSGRTDTQYF
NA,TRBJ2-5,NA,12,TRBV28,TGTGCCAGCAGTGCGAATAAGGAGACCCAGTACTTC,CASSANKETQYF
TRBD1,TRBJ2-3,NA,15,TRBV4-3,TGCGCCAGCAGCCAGCGGACAGGGGGCACAGATACGCAGTATTTT,CASSQRTGGTDTQYF
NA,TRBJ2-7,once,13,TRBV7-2,TGTGCCAGCAGCCCAGGACAGTACTACGAGCAGTACTTC,CASSPGQYYEQYF
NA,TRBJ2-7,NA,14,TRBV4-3,TGCGCCAGCAGCCAAGATCGTTTCCCAGGGGAGCAGTACTTC,CASSQDRFPGEQYF
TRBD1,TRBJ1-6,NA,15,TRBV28,TGTGCCAGCAGTTATCCAGGGGGCGTAGGTTCACCCCTCCACTTT,CASSYPGGVGSPLHF
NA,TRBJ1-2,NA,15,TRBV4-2,TGTGCCAGCAGCCAAGCGGCAGGGGACTATTATGGCTACACCTTC,CASSQAAGDYYGYTF
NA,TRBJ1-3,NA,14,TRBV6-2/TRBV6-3,TGTGCCAGCAGTTACCCGACAGATGGAAACACCATATATTTT,CASSYPTDGNTIYF
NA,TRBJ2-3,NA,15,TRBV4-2,TGTGCCAGCAGCCAAGACCGGGGTTCATCCGATACGCAGTATTTT,CASSQDRGSSDTQYF
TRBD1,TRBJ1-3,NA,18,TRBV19,TGTGCCAGTAGTCTCAGGACAGGGGGCCTCACTGGTGTAAACACCATATATTTT,CASSLRTGGLTGVNTIYF
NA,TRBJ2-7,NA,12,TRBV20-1,TGCAGTGCTGGTGACATCTCCTACGAGCAGTACTTC,CSAGDISYEQYF
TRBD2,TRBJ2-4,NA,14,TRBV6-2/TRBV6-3,TGTGCCAGCAGTTACACGGGGGAGGGAAACATTCAGTACTTC,CASSYTGEGNIQYF
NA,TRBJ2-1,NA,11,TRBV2,TGTGCCAGCCTCGACTGGAGGAGCCAGTTCTTC,CASLDWRSQFF
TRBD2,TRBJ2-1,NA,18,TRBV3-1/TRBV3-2,TGTGCCAGCAGCCAGGAACAACTGGGACTAGCGGGAGTAAATGAGCAGTTCTTC,CASSQEQLGLAGVNEQFF
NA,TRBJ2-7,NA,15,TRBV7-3,TGTGCCAGCAGCTCCTTCACCACAGGATCCTACGAGCAGTACTTC,CASSSFTTGSYEQYF
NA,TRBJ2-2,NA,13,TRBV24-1,TGTGCCACCAGCCCAACGAACACCGGGGAGCTGTTTTTT,CATSPTNTGELFF
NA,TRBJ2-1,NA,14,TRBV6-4,TGTGCCAGACCTAGCGCGAGCTCCTACAATGAGCAGTTCTTC,CARPSASSYNEQFF
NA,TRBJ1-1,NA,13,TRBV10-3,TGTGCCATCAGTGAGTCAACAGACGCTGAAGCTTTCTTT,CAISESTDAEAFF
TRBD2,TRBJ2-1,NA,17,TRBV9,TGTGCCAGCAGCGTCAACTTAGCGGGAGGGCCCTACAATGAGCAGTTCTTC,CASSVNLAGGPYNEQFF
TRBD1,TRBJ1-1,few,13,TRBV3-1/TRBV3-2,TGTGCCAGCAGCCAAGTCTACACAGGGGATCCCCTCTTT,CASSQVYTGDPLF
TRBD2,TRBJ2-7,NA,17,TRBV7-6,TGTGCCAGCAGCAGCAGACTAGCGGGAAATTCTCCCTACGAGCAGTACTTC,CASSSRLAGNSPYEQYF
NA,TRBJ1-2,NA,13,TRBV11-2,TGTGCCAGCAGCTTAGATTTAGGGGATGGCTACACCTTC,CASSLDLGDGYTF
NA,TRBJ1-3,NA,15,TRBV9,TGTGCCAGCAGCGTCCAGGGACAATCTGGAAACACCATATATTTT,CASSVQGQSGNTIYF
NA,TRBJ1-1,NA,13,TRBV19,TGTGCCAGTAGTATAGGCACAGGGCGAGAAGCTTTCTTT,CASSIGTGREAFF
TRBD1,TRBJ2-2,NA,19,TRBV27,TGTGCCAGCAGTCCCCAATACTTAAGGGGCAACAGGGGAACCGGGGAGCTGTTTTTT,CASSPQYLRGNRGTGELFF